The subject of this entry is one T cell receptor (beta chain). This sample was taken from a study of cytomegalovirus exposure and HLA in healthy donors. This PCR relied on a set of 60 Vbeta primers and 13 Jbeta primers. Data came from immunoSEQ multiplex PCR; TCRdb stores just in-frame clones and leaves some out. The sample has about 150,000 clones; 77% are singletons. CDR1 is SQVTM, CDR2 ANQGSEA, per germline. This CDR3 has 15 residues. The V end lost 4 bases, the J end lost 2 bases, and 12 bases lay between the germline ends. This receptor was taken from a male donor in good health and CMV-seronegative. The gene calls are TRBV29-1 and TRBJ2-6; weak D call: TRBD2 (6 bases). Sequences were obtained from PBMCs. The CDR3 loop reads CSVVFWGAGANVLTF. The DNA for the CDR3 is TGCAGCGTTGTCTTCTGGGGGGCTGGGGCCAACGTCCTGACTTTC.